This TCR beta chain came from a study of cytomegalovirus exposure and HLA in healthy donors. V was cut by 4 bases and J by 10 bases, with 17 bases left in between. Germline CDR1 SGHTA, CDR2 FQGNSA. The CDR3 totals 14 residues. Both 60 Vbeta primers and 13 Jbeta primers went into the PCR. TCRdb's copy holds only in-frame clones and misses some; the assay was immunoSEQ multiplex PCR. Its clone listing holds more than 200,000 clones. The chain is built from TRBV7-2 and TRBJ2-4; D is perhaps TRBD1 (6 bases). This clonotype was obtained from a woman younger than 45 in good health and CMV-seropositive. Sequenced input: PBMCs. CDR3 DNA: TGTGCCAGCAGCTCTCGGACAGAGATGGGGATTCAGTACTTC. Its protein is CASSSRTEMGIQYF.